Following are 3 T cell receptor beta chains from one sample sequenced in a study of cytomegalovirus exposure and HLA in healthy donors. In the PCR, 60 Vbeta and 13 Jbeta primers were used. The data were produced by immunoSEQ multiplex PCR, yet TCRdb's version contains in-frame clones alone and is incomplete. The sample has some 200,000 clones, 80% to 90% seen once; the top ten hold more than 0.8%. Sequencing was performed on PBMCs. Receptors were obtained from a woman under 30 in good health and CMV-seronegative.

The chain carries TRBV7-7 and TRBJ2-2; 11 bases are shared with TRBD2. V shed 1 base, J shed 2 bases, and the junction held 9 bases outside the gene matches. Germline CDR1 SSHAT, CDR2 FNYEAQ (reference sequence). The length of the CDR3 is 19 residues. The CDR3 region has the DNA TGTGCCAGCAGCTTAGGCGAACCCACTAGCGGGGGAAACACCGGGGAGCTGTTTTTT. It is translated as CASSLGEPTSGGNTGELFF.

V and J are TRBV7-6 and TRBJ2-1; 9 bases are shared with TRBD2. The CDR3 spans 15 residues. Trimming cost V 5 bases and J 3 bases; bases outside gene matches: 5. Per germline, CDR1 SGHVS and CDR2 FNYEAQ. CDR3 in DNA: TGTGCCAGCAGCCCCAAGACTAGCGGCTACAATGAGCAGTTCTTC. It is translated as CASSPKTSGYNEQFF. The whole variable domain, remainder taken from reference TRBV7-6 and TRBJ2-1, is GAGVSQSPRYKVTKRGQDVALRCDPISGHVSLYWYRQALGQGPEFLTYFNYEAQQDKSGLPNDRFSAERPEGSISTLTIQRTEQRDSAMYRCASSPKTSGYNEQFFGPGTRLTVL.

The rearrangement links TRBV9 to TRBJ1-2; the match to TRBD1 covers 8 bases. Germline-derived CDR1 and CDR2 are SGDLS and YYNGEE. V lost 4 bases, J lost 3 bases, and 5 bases stayed unmatched. CDR3 length equals 14 residues. CDR3 residues: CASSFDRGDYGYTF. The CDR3 DNA reads TGTGCCAGCAGCTTCGACAGGGGCGACTATGGCTACACCTTC.